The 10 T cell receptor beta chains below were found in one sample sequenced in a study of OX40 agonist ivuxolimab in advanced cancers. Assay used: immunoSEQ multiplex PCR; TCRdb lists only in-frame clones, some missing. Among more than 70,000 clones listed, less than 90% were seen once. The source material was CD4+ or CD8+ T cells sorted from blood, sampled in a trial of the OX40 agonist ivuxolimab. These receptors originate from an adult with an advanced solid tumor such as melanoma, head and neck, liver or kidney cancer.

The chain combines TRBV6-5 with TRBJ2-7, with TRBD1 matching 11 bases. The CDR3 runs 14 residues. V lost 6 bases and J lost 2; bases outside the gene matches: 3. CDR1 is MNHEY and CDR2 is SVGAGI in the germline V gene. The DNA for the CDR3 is TGTGCCAGCAGAAGGGGACAGGGGGCCTACGAGCAGTACTTC. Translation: CASRRGQGAYEQYF.

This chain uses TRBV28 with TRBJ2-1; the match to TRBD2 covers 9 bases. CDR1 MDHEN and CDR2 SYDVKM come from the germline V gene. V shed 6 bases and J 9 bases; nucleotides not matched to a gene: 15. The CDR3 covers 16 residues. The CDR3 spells CASSLPRAGGLGEQFF. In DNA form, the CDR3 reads TGTGCCAGCAGCCTACCCCGGGCGGGGGGGTTGGGTGAGCAGTTCTTC.

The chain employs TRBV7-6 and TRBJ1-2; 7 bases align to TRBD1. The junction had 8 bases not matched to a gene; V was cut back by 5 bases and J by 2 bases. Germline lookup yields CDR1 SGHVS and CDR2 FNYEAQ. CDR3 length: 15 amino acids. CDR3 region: CASSPETGLNYGYTF. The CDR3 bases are TGTGCCAGCAGCCCAGAGACAGGGCTAAACTATGGCTACACCTTC.

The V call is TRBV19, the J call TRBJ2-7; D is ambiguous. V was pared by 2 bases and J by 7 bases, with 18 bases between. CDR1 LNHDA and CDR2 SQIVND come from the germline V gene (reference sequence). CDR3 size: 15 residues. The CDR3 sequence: CASSIYPNMGKEQYF. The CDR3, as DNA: TGTGCCAGTAGTATATACCCCAACATGGGGAAAGAGCAGTACTTC.

CDR3 bases: TGCGCCAGCAGCCAAGAAGACAGAATAAGCTCCTACGAGCAGTACTTC. Amino acid sequence: CASSQEDRISSYEQYF. V gene TRBV4-1 combines with J gene TRBJ2-7, with a tentative D call TRBD1 (5 bases). The CDR3 consists of 16 residues. Trimming took off 0 bases at V and 0 bases at J, with 12 bases between the two ends. The germline V gene has CDR1 MGHRA and CDR2 YSYEKL.

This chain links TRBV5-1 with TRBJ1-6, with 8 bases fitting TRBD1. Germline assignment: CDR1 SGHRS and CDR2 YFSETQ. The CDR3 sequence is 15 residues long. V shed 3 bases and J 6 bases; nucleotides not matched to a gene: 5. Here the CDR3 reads CASSWGTGGNSPLHF. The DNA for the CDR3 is TGCGCCAGCAGCTGGGGGACAGGCGGTAATTCACCCCTCCACTTT.

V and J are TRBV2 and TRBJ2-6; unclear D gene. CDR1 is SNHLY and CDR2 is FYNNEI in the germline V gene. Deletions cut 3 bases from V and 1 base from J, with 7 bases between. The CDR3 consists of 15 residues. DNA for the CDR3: TGTGCCAGCAGTGACGGGCAGTCTGGGGCCAACGTCCTGACTTTC. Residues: CASSDGQSGANVLTF.

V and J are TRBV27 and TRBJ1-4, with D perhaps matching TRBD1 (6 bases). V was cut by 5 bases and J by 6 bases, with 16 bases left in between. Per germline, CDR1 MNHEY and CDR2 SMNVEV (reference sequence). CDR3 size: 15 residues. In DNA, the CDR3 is TGTGCCAGCAGTGCTCAAGGGGGGAGGTATGAAAAACTGTTTTTT. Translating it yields CASSAQGGRYEKLFF.

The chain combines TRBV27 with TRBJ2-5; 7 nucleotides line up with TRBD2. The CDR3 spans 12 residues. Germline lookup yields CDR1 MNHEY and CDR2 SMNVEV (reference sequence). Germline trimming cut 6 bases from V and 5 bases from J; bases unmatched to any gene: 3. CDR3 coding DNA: TGTGCCAGCAGCCCGCGGGGGGAGACCCAGTACTTC. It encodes CASSPRGETQYF.

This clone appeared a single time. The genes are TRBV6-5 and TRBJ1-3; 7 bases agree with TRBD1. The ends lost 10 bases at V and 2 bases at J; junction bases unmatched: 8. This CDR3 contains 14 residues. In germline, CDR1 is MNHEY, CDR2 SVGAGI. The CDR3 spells CATIDRAAGNTIYF. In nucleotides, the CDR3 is TGTGCCACTATAGACAGGGCCGCTGGAAACACCATATATTTT.